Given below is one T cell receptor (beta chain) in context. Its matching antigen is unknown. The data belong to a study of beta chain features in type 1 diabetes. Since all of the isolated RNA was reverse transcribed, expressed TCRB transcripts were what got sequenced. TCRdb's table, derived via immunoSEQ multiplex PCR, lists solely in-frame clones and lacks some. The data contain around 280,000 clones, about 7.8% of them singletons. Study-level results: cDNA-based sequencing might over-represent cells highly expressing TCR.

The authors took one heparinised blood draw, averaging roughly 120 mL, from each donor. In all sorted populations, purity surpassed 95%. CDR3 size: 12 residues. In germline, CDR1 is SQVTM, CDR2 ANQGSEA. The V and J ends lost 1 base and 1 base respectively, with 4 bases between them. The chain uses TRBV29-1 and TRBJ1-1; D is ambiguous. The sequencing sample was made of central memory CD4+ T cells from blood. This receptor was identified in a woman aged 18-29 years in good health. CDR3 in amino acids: CSVEGKNTEAFF. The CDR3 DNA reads TGCAGCGTTGAAGGGAAGAACACTGAAGCTTTCTTT.